This T cell receptor beta chain originates from a study of CD8 T cells in Susac syndrome. The RNA, about 0.45 to 1 ug, was put through reverse transcription using random hexamers. TCR beta CDR3 was amplified by immunoSEQ multiplex PCR. This amplification extended across 54 Vbeta and 13 Jbeta segments. From the immunoSEQ multiplex PCR reads, TCRdb called clonotypes with MiXCR, one entry per CDR3 protein. This sample yields 70,000 or so distinct CDR3 sequences, of which about 95% are seen a single time; about 0.4% belongs to the top ten. Trimming removed 4 bases from V and 1 base from J, with 17 bases in between. CDR1 is SGDLS, CDR2 YYNGEE, per germline. The CDR3 is 16 amino acids. Sequencing of TCR beta was undertaken in CD8+ and CD4+ T cells derived from blood. FACS was used to enrich TEMRA cells, whereas the CD8+ and CD4+ T cells were obtained by negative isolation.

Source material: CD8+ T cells from PBMCs. The chain is built from TRBV9 and TRBJ2-5, with D possibly TRBD2 on 7 matching bases. The sequence derives from a human donor with multiple sclerosis. The CDR3 bases are TGTGCCAGCAGCACCCCAGGGGAGGGCCCCCAAGAGACCCAGTACTTC. The encoded protein is CASSTPGEGPQETQYF. The variable domain in full, completed from reference TRBV9 and TRBJ2-5, reads DSGVTQTPKHLITATGQRVTLRCSPRSGDLSVYWYQQSLDQGLQFLIQYYNGEERAKGNILERFSAQQFPDLHSELNLSSLELGDSALYFCASSTPGEGPQETQYFGPGTRLLVL.